A single sample gave rise to the 12 T cell receptor beta chains below, sequenced in a study of identical twins. Using its own MiXCR run on the 5' RACE reads, TCRdb lists one record per CDR3 protein. The sample records a few hundred thousand distinct CDR3 sequences, roughly 8.6% being singletons. These data also formed part of another study, on yellow fever vaccine responses in identical twins.

Material for sequencing was CD8+ T cells sorted from blood. Receptors originate from a woman under 30 in good health.

This clonotype was recorded at least ten times. The V call is TRBV25-1, the J call TRBJ2-1; 7 bases match TRBD2. Germline CDR1 MGHDK, CDR2 SYGVNS. The CDR3 runs 14 residues. V lost 3 bases, J lost 3 bases, and 2 bases stayed unmatched. As DNA, the CDR3 is TGTGCCAGCAGTGACGGACTAGACTACAATGAGCAGTTCTTC. Translating it yields CASSDGLDYNEQFF.

This clonotype was seen ten or more times. The rearrangement uses TRBV6-6 and TRBJ2-1; TRBD2 matches 8 bases. The CDR3 is made up of 16 amino acids. CDR1 and CDR2 from the germline V gene are MNHNY and SVGAGI (reference sequence). V dropped 2 bases and J dropped 8; count of bases not matched to a gene: 11. CDR3 residues: CASSYGSGGPFDEQFF. The CDR3 nucleotides read TGTGCCAGCAGTTACGGGTCGGGAGGGCCTTTCGATGAGCAGTTCTTC.

The gene calls are TRBV7-9 and TRBJ1-1; D is undetermined. Per germline, CDR1 SEHNR and CDR2 FQNEAQ (reference sequence). The V end lost 5 bases, the J end lost 1 base, and 17 bases lay between the germline ends. The CDR3 is made up of 16 amino acids. CDR3 in DNA: TGTGCCAGCAGCGGAACGGTCGTCACACAGAACACTGAAGCTTTCTTT. Translation: CASSGTVVTQNTEAFF.

This clonotype showed up many times. The V call is TRBV4-3, the J call TRBJ2-7; unclear D gene. The CDR3 is made up of 15 amino acids. Germline CDR1 LGHNA, CDR2 YSLEER. V shed 0 bases and J shed 0 bases, with 9 bases lying between them. The CDR3, as DNA: TGCGCCAGCAGCCAAGAACCCGGCTCCTCCTACGAGCAGTACTTC. Protein sequence: CASSQEPGSSYEQYF.

The table lists this clonotype with a few counts. This chain connects TRBV27 to TRBJ2-1, with 10 bases fitting TRBD1. Trimming cost V 7 bases and J 9 bases; bases outside gene matches: 9. The CDR3 is made up of 14 amino acids. The germline V gene has CDR1 MNHEY and CDR2 SMNVEV (reference sequence). The CDR3 loop reads CASTTADRGGEQFF. In DNA form, the CDR3 reads TGTGCCAGCACCACCGCGGACAGGGGGGGTGAGCAGTTCTTC.

This clonotype was counted a few times. The chain combines TRBV2 with TRBJ2-5, with 10 bases fitting TRBD2. The V and J ends lost 4 bases and 5 bases, in that order; junction bases with no gene match: 4. CDR1 SNHLY and CDR2 FYNNEI come from the germline V gene. The CDR3 extends over 14 amino acids. The DNA for the CDR3 is TGTGCCAGCAGTGGGCTAGCGGGGGCGGAGACCCAGTACTTC. This sequence encodes CASSGLAGAETQYF.

This clonotype has more than one count but fewer than ten. J is TRBJ2-2 and V is TRBV12-3 or TRBV12-4; 8 bases are shared with TRBD1. CDR3 size: 16 residues. V gave up 5 bases and J gave up 5 bases; unmatched junction bases: 10. The CDR3 DNA is TGTGCCAGCAGTCCGACAGGGGACGATGTAACCGGGGAGCTGTTTTTT. This sequence encodes CASSPTGDDVTGELFF.

This clonotype occurred a few times. V and J are TRBV7-6 and TRBJ2-2; D is possibly TRBD1 or TRBD2 (5 bases each). Germline CDR1 is SGHVS and CDR2 is FNYEAQ. This CDR3 comprises 15 residues. The ends were cut back, 5 bases at V and 7 bases at J, with 17 bases in the middle. For the CDR3, the DNA is TGTGCCAGCAGCGACCCCGGGACCCGCGGCGGGGAGCTGTTTTTT. Amino acid sequence: CASSDPGTRGGELFF.

The V call is TRBV7-3, the J call TRBJ2-3, with D perhaps TRBD2 (5 bases). V was trimmed by 5 bases and J by 6 bases, leaving 15 bases between them. CDR1 and CDR2 from the germline V gene are SGHTA and FQGTGA. The CDR3 extends over 14 amino acids. CDR3 region: CASSQGLVSDTQYF. The CDR3 DNA follows: TGTGCCAGCAGCCAAGGACTGGTTTCGGATACGCAGTATTTT.

This clonotype was seen repeatedly, ten times or more. The chain uses TRBV12-3 or TRBV12-4 and TRBJ2-1; 11 bases agree with TRBD2. The CDR3 consists of 15 residues. Losses at the gene ends were 3 bases for V and 8 bases for J; bases not matched to a gene: 6. The CDR3 sequence: CASSLLAGGRDEQFF. The CDR3 DNA reads TGTGCCAGCAGTTTGTTAGCGGGGGGGCGTGATGAGCAGTTCTTC.

This clonotype appeared a few times. This sequence joins TRBV20-1 and TRBJ1-1; D may be TRBD1 (6 bases). Germline V gives CDR1 DFQATT, CDR2 SNEGSKA (reference sequence). This CDR3 has 15 residues. V was pared by 2 bases and J by 1 base, with 14 bases between. The CDR3 DNA reads as TGCAGTGCTAGATATTTGGGACAATCGAACACTGAAGCTTTCTTT. This encodes CSARYLGQSNTEAFF.

The chain is built from TRBV27 and TRBJ1-5; D remains ambiguous. The CDR3 covers 13 residues. The V end lost 3 bases, the J end lost 1 base, and 4 bases lay between the germline ends. The germline V gene has CDR1 MNHEY and CDR2 SMNVEV (reference sequence). The chain's CDR3 is CASSFMSNQPQHF. As DNA, the CDR3 is TGTGCCAGCAGTTTTATGAGCAATCAGCCCCAGCATTTT.